The source of this TCR beta chain is a study of blood T cell repertoires in COVID-19. Overall study: The samples span acute and convalescent COVID-19 from the United States, Italy and Spain. PBMCs, B-cell-depleted T cells, or T cells were the source of the cDNA or gDNA that made up the material.

CDR1 is SGHNT and CDR2 is YYREEE in the germline V gene (reference sequence). The CDR3 sequence is 14 residues long. Trimming stripped 0 bases from V and 10 bases from J, with 11 bases between. Participant ages covered roughly 18 to 90 years across some 25 US areas. Cohorts were assigned according to the clinical history that participants reported. Using immunoSEQ multiplex PCR, the repertoire was profiled, and TCRdb retains in-frame clones only, with some absent. The sample yields about 270,000 clones, more than 75% seen once. The sequencing input was PBMCs or T cells enriched from blood (not recorded which). The rearrangement uses TRBV5-4 and TRBJ1-6; no clear D. This receptor was obtained from a woman aged 40 to 50 with acute COVID-19. The CDR3 sequence: CASSLEGVRSPLHF. In DNA, the CDR3 is TGTGCCAGCAGCTTGGAGGGAGTGAGGTCACCCCTCCACTTT.